A selection of T cell receptor beta chains follows, all from one sample in a study of radiation and T cells in renal cell carcinoma. Sequencing was performed with immunoSEQ multiplex PCR; in TCRdb, only in-frame clones are kept and a portion is missing. The profile shows 150,000 to 200,000 clones, 88% of them singletons. The sequences come from blood, collected from a patient whose treatment included radiotherapy and nephrectomy. The receptor source for this set is a woman aged 45 to 65 with renal cell carcinoma. The CDR3 runs from the conserved cysteine through the conserved F or W. D genes are given only for firm matches. Part of the rows lack a size; the others show once, few, many or a class for expanded clones.

D	J	V	size	CDR3	DNA
NA	TRBJ1-2	TRBV14	NA	CASSENPSGYGYTF	TGTGCCAGCAGCGAAAACCCCAGCGGTTATGGCTACACCTTC
NA	TRBJ1-4	TRBV6-1	NA	CASSEQTVATNEKLFF	TGTGCCAGCAGTGAACAGACAGTTGCAACTAATGAAAAACTGTTTTTT
NA	TRBJ2-7	TRBV5-6	NA	CASSLVPGSREQYF	TGTGCCAGCAGCTTGGTTCCAGGCTCGAGGGAGCAGTACTTC
NA	TRBJ1-1	TRBV16	NA	CASSQENTEAFF	TGTGCCAGCAGCCAGGAGAACACTGAAGCTTTCTTT
NA	TRBJ1-5	TRBV9	NA	CASSVGTPEMGAQHF	TGTGCCAGCAGCGTCGGGACTCCAGAAATGGGGGCCCAGCATTTT
NA	TRBJ1-5	TRBV4-2	NA	CASSQEEYSNQPQHF	TGTGCCAGCAGCCAAGAAGAGTATAGCAATCAGCCCCAGCATTTT
NA	TRBJ1-1	TRBV5-6	once	CASSSFGGLNTEAFF	TGTGCCAGCAGCTCTTTTGGGGGCTTGAACACTGAAGCTTTCTTT
NA	TRBJ1-2	TRBV5-6	NA	CASSSDTRDGYTF	TGTGCCAGCAGCTCGGACACTCGGGATGGCTACACCTTC
TRBD2	TRBJ2-3	TRBV5-1	NA	CASSLAVGMVAGLNTDTQYF	TGCGCCAGCAGCTTGGCCGTCGGTATGGTAGCGGGGCTAAACACAGATACGCAGTATTTT
NA	TRBJ2-5	TRBV30	NA	CAWRGLETQYF	TGTGCCTGGAGGGGGCTAGAGACCCAGTACTTC
NA	TRBJ1-2	TRBV7-9	NA	CASSERTGYGYTF	TGTGCCAGCAGCGAACGGACGGGCTATGGCTACACCTTC
NA	TRBJ2-7	TRBV6-5	NA	CASSSQFPPYEQYF	TGTGCCAGCAGTTCTCAATTCCCCCCCTACGAGCAGTACTTC
TRBD1	TRBJ2-7	TRBV4-1	once	CASSQKTGNYEQYF	TGCGCCAGCAGCCAAAAGACAGGGAATTACGAGCAGTACTTC
NA	TRBJ2-1	TRBV29-1	NA	CSVEDNSGFGLAYNEQFF	TGCAGCGTTGAAGACAACTCAGGTTTCGGTCTGGCCTACAATGAGCAGTTCTTC
NA	TRBJ2-7	TRBV29-1	NA	CSVDRSGKPPYEQYF	TGCAGCGTTGATCGCTCTGGGAAGCCCCCCTACGAGCAGTACTTC
NA	TRBJ1-2	TRBV9	NA	CASSVEGRDYGYTF	TGTGCCAGCAGCGTAGAAGGCCGAGACTATGGCTACACCTTC
TRBD2	TRBJ2-1	TRBV18	NA	CASSFSQRGGDEQFF	TGTGCCAGCTCCTTTTCCCAGCGGGGGGGCGACGAGCAGTTCTTC
TRBD1	TRBJ1-2	TRBV5-1	NA	CASSGGQGGVGYTF	TGCGCCAGCAGCGGAGGACAGGGTGGGGTTGGCTACACCTTC
NA	TRBJ2-3	TRBV19	NA	CASSIDLLGGYTQYF	TGTGCCAGTAGTATAGATTTACTGGGGGGCTATACGCAGTATTTT
NA	TRBJ1-1	TRBV15	NA	CGVGVSNTEAFF	TGTGGGGTGGGGGTTTCGAACACTGAAGCTTTCTTT
TRBD1	TRBJ1-2	TRBV29-1	NA	CSVGETGGGGYTF	TGCAGCGTTGGCGAAACAGGGGGCGGCGGCTACACCTTC
NA	TRBJ2-2	TRBV9	NA	CASSEQPGGYTGELFF	TGTGCCAGCAGCGAACAACCTGGGGGGTACACCGGGGAGCTGTTTTTT
TRBD2	TRBJ2-5	TRBV5-1	NA	CASSPGTGTSGETQYF	TGCGCCAGCAGCCCCGGTACGGGGACTAGCGGTGAGACCCAGTACTTC
TRBD1	TRBJ1-4	TRBV9	NA	CASSVEGAELFF	TGTGCCAGCAGCGTAGAGGGGGCGGAACTGTTTTTT
NA	TRBJ1-1	TRBV6-1	NA	CASTQGMNTEAFF	TGTGCCAGCACCCAGGGCATGAACACTGAAGCTTTCTTT
NA	TRBJ1-1	TRBV6-5	few	CASSYRRNTEAFF	TGTGCCAGCAGTTACCGAAGGAACACTGAAGCTTTCTTT
TRBD2	TRBJ2-5	TRBV4-1	NA	CASSRGGQETQYF	TGCGCCAGCAGCCGGGGGGGGCAAGAGACCCAGTACTTC
NA	TRBJ2-7	TRBV6-5	NA	CASSTGGHYEQYF	TGTGCCAGCAGCACGGGCGGGCACTACGAGCAGTACTTC
NA	TRBJ2-5	TRBV11-2	NA	CASRLVSGANFQETQYF	TGTGCCAGCAGACTTGTATCGGGGGCGAACTTCCAAGAGACCCAGTACTTC
TRBD2	TRBJ2-3	TRBV9	NA	CASSALAGGTDTQYF	TGTGCCAGCAGCGCCCTAGCGGGGGGCACAGATACGCAGTATTTT
NA	TRBJ1-5	TRBV29-1	once	CSIGGDNQPQHF	TGCAGCATCGGAGGAGACAATCAGCCCCAGCATTTT
NA	TRBJ2-1	TRBV10-3	NA	CAINAQGSIDEQFF	TGTGCCATCAACGCCCAGGGGAGTATAGATGAGCAGTTCTTC
NA	TRBJ1-1	TRBV6-5	NA	CASSYGRGNTEAFF	TGTGCCAGCAGTTACGGGAGGGGGAACACTGAAGCTTTCTTT
NA	TRBJ2-3	TRBV14	NA	CASSPWVDRADTQYF	TGTGCCAGCAGCCCCTGGGTTGATAGAGCAGATACGCAGTATTTT
TRBD1	TRBJ2-3	TRBV2	NA	CASSGQAIDTQYF	TGTGCCAGCAGCGGACAGGCGATAGATACGCAGTATTTT
TRBD1	TRBJ2-5	TRBV7-9	NA	CASKPDREPAQYF	TGTGCCAGTAAACCTGACAGGGAGCCGGCCCAGTACTTC
NA	TRBJ2-2	TRBV5-1	NA	CASSSRGYTGELFF	TGCGCCAGCAGCTCCCGGGGGTACACCGGGGAGCTGTTTTTT
NA	TRBJ1-1	TRBV4-1	NA	CASSQVRSSAEAFF	TGCGCCAGCAGCCAGGTACGGAGTTCGGCTGAAGCTTTCTTT
NA	TRBJ1-4	TRBV2	NA	CASSAGRQRGSEKLFF	TGTGCCAGCAGTGCCGGCCGACAGAGGGGTAGTGAAAAACTGTTTTTT
NA	TRBJ1-1	TRBV5-1	NA	CASSNPGWPEAFF	TGCGCCAGCAGCAATCCAGGGTGGCCTGAAGCTTTCTTT
NA	TRBJ1-5	TRBV19	once	CASSPVPNQPQHF	TGTGCCAGTAGTCCAGTCCCGAATCAGCCCCAGCATTTT
NA	TRBJ1-1	TRBV29-1	few	CSVKGNSEAFF	TGCAGCGTTAAGGGGAATTCTGAAGCTTTCTTT
NA	TRBJ1-1	TRBV6-4	few	CARTHPAFF	TGTGCCCGTACTCATCCAGCTTTCTTT
TRBD2	TRBJ2-3	TRBV19	NA	CASSMFGLAADTQYF	TGTGCCAGTAGTATGTTTGGGCTAGCGGCAGATACGCAGTATTTT
NA	TRBJ2-7	TRBV2	NA	CASRLDLMDEQYF	TGTGCCAGCAGACTCGACTTAATGGACGAGCAGTACTTC
NA	TRBJ2-1	TRBV5-4	NA	CASSSGTAGHNEQFF	TGTGCCAGCAGCTCCGGGACAGCGGGGCACAATGAGCAGTTCTTC